The entry that follows covers one T cell receptor beta chain sequence. What it recognizes is unknown. TCR beta CDR3 region amplification was performed from RNA transcripts. When the TCR CDR3 underwent first-round RT-PCR, the HTBI primer set was used. One entry per CDR3 protein, called by TCRdb with MiXCR from the multiplex PCR reads. The table records fewer than 650,000 distinct CDR3 sequences, under 15% of them present only once. This sample is drawn from a study of T cells in Graves' hyperthyroidism and ophthalmopathy. Study information: Initial diagnosis, before any treatment, was when peripheral blood was collected.

Extraction of PBMCs used under 13 ml of fresh peripheral blood. Study findings and constraints: A model of 13 V-J features distinguished ophthalmopathy from stable hyperthyroidism. Expanded thyroid clonotypes (above 0.001) were mostly also found in blood.

Germline assignment: CDR1 LNHDA and CDR2 SQIVND (reference sequence). The CDR3 covers 11 residues. Trimming removed 8 bases at V and 3 bases at J, with 8 bases between. V gene TRBV19 combines with J gene TRBJ2-7, with D perhaps TRBD2 (6 bases). The sequencing sample was made of blood. This TCR came from a woman in her forties with Graves' ophthalmopathy. The CDR3 loop is CASGGNYEQYF. CDR3 nucleotides: TGTGCCAGTGGGGGGAACTACGAGCAGTACTTC.